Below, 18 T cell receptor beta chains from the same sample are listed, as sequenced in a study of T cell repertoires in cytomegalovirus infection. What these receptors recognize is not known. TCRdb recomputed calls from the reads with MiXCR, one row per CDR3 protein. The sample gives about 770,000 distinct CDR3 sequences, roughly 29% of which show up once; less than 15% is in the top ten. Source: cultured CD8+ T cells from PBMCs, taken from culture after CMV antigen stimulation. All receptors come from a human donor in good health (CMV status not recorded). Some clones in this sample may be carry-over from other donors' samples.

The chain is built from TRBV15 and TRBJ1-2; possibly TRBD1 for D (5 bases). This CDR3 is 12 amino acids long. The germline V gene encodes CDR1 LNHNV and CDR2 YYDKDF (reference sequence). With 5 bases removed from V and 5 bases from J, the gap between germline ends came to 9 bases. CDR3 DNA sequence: TGTGCCACCAGCCCAGACAGTTATGGCTACACCTTC. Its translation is CATSPDSYGYTF. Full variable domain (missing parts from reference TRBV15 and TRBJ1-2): DAMVIQNPRYQVTQFGKPVTLSCSQTLNHNVMYWYQQKSSQAPKLLFHYYDKDFNNEADTPDNFQSRRPNTSFCFLDIRSPGLGDTAMYLCATSPDSYGYTFGSGTRLTVV.

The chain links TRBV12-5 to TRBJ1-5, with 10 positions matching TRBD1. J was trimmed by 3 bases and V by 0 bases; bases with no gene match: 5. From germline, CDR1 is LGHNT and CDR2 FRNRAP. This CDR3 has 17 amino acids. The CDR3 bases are TGTGCTAGTGGTTTGGTCGGGACAGGGGAGGCCAATCAGCCCCAGCATTTT. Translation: CASGLVGTGEANQPQHF.

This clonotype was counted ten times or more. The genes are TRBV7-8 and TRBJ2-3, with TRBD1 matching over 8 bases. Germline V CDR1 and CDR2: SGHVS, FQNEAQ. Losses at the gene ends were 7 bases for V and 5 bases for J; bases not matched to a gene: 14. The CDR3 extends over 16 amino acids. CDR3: CASIPGSAGGLDTQYF. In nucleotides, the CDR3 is TGTGCCAGCATCCCCGGATCCGCAGGGGGCCTAGATACGCAGTATTTT.

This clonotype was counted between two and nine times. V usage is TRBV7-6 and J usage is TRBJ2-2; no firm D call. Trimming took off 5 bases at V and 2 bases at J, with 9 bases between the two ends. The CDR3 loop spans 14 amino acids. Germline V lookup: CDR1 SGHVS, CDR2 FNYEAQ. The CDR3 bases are TGTGCCAGCAGCCCACGACCAAACACCGGGGAGCTGTTTTTT. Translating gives CASSPRPNTGELFF.

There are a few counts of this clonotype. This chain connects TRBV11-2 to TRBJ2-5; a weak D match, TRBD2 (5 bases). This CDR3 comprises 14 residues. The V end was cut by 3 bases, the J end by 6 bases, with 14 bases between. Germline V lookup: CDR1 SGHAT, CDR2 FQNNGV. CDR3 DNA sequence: TGTGCCAGCAGCTTCCGAAGGACTCCGAAGACCCAGTACTTC. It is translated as CASSFRRTPKTQYF. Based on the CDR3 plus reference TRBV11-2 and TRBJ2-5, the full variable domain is EAGVAQSPRYKIIEKRQSVAFWCNPISGHATLYWYQQILGQGPKLLIQFQNNGVVDDSQLPKDRFSAERLKGVDSTLKIQPAKLEDSAVYLCASSFRRTPKTQYFGPGTRLLVL.

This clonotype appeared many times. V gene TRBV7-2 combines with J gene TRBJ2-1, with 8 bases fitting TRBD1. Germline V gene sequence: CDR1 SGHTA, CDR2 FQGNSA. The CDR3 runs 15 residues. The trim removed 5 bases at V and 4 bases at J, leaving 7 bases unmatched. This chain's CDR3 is CASSTSGTGYNEQFF. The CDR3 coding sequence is TGTGCCAGCAGCACCTCCGGGACAGGTTACAATGAGCAGTTCTTC.

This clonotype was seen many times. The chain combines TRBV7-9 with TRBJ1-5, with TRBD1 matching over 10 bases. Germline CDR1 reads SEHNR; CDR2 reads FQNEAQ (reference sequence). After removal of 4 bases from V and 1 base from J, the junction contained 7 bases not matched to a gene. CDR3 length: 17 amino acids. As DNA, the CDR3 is TGTGCCAGCAGCTCAAGAGACAGGGGGCCCAGCAATCAGCCCCAGCATTTT. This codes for CASSSRDRGPSNQPQHF.

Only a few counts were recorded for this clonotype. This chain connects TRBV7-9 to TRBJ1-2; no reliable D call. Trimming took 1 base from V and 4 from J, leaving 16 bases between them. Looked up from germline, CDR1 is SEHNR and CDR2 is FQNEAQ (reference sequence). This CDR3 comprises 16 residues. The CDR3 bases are TGTGCCAGCAGCTTAGGGGAGCGGTTGCAGATCTATGGCTACACCTTC. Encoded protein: CASSLGERLQIYGYTF.

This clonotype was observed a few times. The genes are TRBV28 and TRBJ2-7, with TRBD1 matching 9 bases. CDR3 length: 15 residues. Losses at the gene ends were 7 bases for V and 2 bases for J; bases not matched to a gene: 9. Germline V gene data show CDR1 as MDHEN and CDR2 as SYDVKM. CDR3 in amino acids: CASTNWDREPYEQYV. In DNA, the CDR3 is TGTGCCAGCACCAACTGGGACAGGGAGCCCTACGAGCAGTACGTC.

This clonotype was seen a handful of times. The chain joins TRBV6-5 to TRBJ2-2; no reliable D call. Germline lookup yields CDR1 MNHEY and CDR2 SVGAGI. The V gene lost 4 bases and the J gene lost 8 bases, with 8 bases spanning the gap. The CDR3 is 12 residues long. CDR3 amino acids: CASSWGVGELFF. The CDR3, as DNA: TGTGCCAGCAGTTGGGGTGTGGGGGAGCTGTTTTTT.

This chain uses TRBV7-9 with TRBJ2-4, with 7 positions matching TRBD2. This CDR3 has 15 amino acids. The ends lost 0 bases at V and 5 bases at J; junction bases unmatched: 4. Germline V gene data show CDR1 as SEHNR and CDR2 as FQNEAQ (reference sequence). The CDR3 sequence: CASSLASGRENIQYF. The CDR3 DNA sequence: TGTGCCAGCAGCTTAGCTAGCGGGCGGGAAAACATTCAGTACTTC.

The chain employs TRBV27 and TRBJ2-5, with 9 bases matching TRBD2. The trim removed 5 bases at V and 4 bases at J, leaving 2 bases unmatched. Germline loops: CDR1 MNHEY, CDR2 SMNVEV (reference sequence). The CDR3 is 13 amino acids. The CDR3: CASSAGGAETQYF. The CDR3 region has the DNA TGTGCCAGCAGTGCGGGGGGGGCAGAGACCCAGTACTTC.

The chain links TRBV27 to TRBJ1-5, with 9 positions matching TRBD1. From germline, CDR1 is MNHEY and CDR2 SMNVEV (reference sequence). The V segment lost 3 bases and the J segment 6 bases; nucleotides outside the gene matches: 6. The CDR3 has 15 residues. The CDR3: CASSLTGGRPQPQHF. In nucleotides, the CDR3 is TGTGCCAGCAGTTTGACAGGGGGTCGCCCTCAGCCCCAGCATTTT.

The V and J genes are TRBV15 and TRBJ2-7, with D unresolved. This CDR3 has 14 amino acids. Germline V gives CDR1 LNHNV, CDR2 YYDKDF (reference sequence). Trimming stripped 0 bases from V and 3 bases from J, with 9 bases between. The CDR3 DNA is TGTGCCACCAGCAGAGATCGGGCCCTCTACGAGCAGTACGTC. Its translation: CATSRDRALYEQYV.

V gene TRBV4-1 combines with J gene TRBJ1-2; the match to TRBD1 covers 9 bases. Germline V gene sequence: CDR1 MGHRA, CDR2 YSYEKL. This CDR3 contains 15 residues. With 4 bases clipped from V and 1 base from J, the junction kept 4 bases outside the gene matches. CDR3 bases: TGCGCCAGCAGCCCTTGGGACAGGGTTAACTATGGCTACACCTTC. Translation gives CASSPWDRVNYGYTF.

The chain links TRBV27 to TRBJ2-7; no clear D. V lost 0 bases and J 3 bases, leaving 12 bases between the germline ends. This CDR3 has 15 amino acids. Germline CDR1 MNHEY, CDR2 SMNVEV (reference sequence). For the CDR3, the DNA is TGTGCCAGCAGTTTATCGCCCTTACCGGTCTACGAGCAGTACGTC. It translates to CASSLSPLPVYEQYV.

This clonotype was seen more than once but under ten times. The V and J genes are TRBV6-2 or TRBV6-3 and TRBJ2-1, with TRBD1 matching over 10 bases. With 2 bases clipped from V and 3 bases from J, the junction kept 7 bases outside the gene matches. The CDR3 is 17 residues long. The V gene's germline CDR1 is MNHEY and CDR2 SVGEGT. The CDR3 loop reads CASSYRRDRGYYNEQFF. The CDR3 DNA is TGTGCCAGCAGTTACCGACGGGACAGGGGATACTACAATGAGCAGTTCTTC.

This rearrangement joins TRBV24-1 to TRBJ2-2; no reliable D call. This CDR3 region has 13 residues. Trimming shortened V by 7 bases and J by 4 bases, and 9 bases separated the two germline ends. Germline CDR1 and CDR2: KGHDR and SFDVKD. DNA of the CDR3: TGTGCCACCAGCACAGAGACCACCGGGGAGCTGTTTTTT. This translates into CATSTETTGELFF.